This entry lists 21 T cell receptor beta chains sequenced from one sample in a study of neurological immune-mediated disorders. TCRdb re-derived calls from the 5' RACE reads in MiXCR, one entry per CDR3 protein. The table lists about 78,000 distinct CDR3 sequences, approximately 5% of them singletons. The sample taken for sequencing was PBMCs. The source of these receptors is a woman aged 30 to 39 with multiple sclerosis.

The genes are TRBV28 and TRBJ2-5; 7 nucleotides match TRBD1. With V trimmed by 2 bases and J by 4 bases, 19 bases remained unmatched. CDR3 length equals 19 residues. Germline CDR1 is MDHEN and CDR2 is SYDVKM. CDR3 in amino acids: CASSLPIRDSHILRETQYF. Written as DNA, the CDR3 is TGTGCCAGCAGTTTACCTATCCGGGACAGCCACATCTTAAGAGAGACCCAGTACTTC.

This clonotype came up a few times. The V gene is TRBV20-1, the J gene TRBJ2-3; D gene unclear. Germline CDR1 and CDR2: DFQATT and SNEGSKA (reference sequence). This CDR3 spans 13 amino acids. The ends were cut back, 3 bases at V and 4 bases at J, with 11 bases in the middle. The CDR3 bases are TGCAGTGCTAGTGGATATTCCCCAGATACGCAGTATTTT. It codes for CSASGYSPDTQYF.

This clonotype was counted many times. This chain uses TRBV18 with TRBJ2-7; D is ambiguous. Germline V gene lookup returns CDR1 KGHSH and CDR2 LQKENI. The CDR3 contains 16 residues. With 3 bases removed from V and 1 base from J, the gap between germline ends came to 16 bases. The CDR3 region is CASSPAVGFRSYEQYV. CDR3 nucleotide sequence: TGTGCCAGCTCACCCGCGGTTGGGTTCCGGTCCTACGAGCAGTACGTC.

This clonotype was picked up many times. The genes are TRBV5-1 and TRBJ1-2, with 8 bases fitting TRBD1. This CDR3 is built from 17 residues. The germline CDR1 and CDR2 sequences are SGHRS and YFSETQ. The trim removed 9 bases at V and 5 bases at J, leaving 21 bases unmatched. Here the CDR3 DNA reads TGCGCCACGTCATCGGGGACAGGTGCCTCTATTCTGTATGGCTACACCTTC. Translation: CATSSGTGASILYGYTF.

The chain joins TRBV6-5 to TRBJ1-1; no clear D. The CDR3 runs to 13 residues. Trimming stripped 0 bases from V and 6 bases from J, with 8 bases between. Germline V lookup: CDR1 MNHEY, CDR2 SVGAGI. As DNA, the CDR3 is TGTGCCAGCAGTTACTCTGGGAGGGCTGAAGCTTTCTTT. Translated, it gives CASSYSGRAEAFF.

This sequence joins TRBV11-2 and TRBJ2-2; 9 nucleotides align to TRBD1. After removal of 5 bases from V and 7 bases from J, the junction contained 8 bases not matched to a gene. There are 15 residues in the CDR3. Germline assignment: CDR1 SGHAT and CDR2 FQNNGV. CDR3 nucleotides: TGTGCCAGCAGCCTACTGGACAGGGGAAGCGGGGAGCTGTTTTTT. Encoded protein: CASSLLDRGSGELFF. Full variable domain (missing parts from reference TRBV11-2 and TRBJ2-2): EAGVAQSPRYKIIEKRQSVAFWCNPISGHATLYWYQQILGQGPKLLIQFQNNGVVDDSQLPKDRFSAERLKGVDSTLKIQPAKLEDSAVYLCASSLLDRGSGELFFGEGSRLTVL.

This rearrangement joins TRBV2 to TRBJ1-1; the D is unclear. This CDR3 has 14 amino acids. V lost 2 bases, J lost 6 bases, and 13 bases lay in between. Looked up from germline, CDR1 is SNHLY and CDR2 is FYNNEI. CDR3 in DNA: TGTGCCAGCAGTGAACGGCCGGCATTCGCTGAAGCTTTCTTT. Translation: CASSERPAFAEAFF.

As concerns this clonotype: One junction end does not reproduce the germline sequence, and a read error may be involved. The gene calls are TRBV27 and TRBJ1-5; D call uncertain. The CDR3 runs to 13 residues. Germline V lookup: CDR1 MNHEY, CDR2 SMNVEV (reference sequence). CDR3 sequence: CASSFMGLSTQNF. CDR3 bases: TGTGCCAGCAGTTTCATGGGGTTAAGCACCCAGAATTTT.

This clonotype was counted at least ten times. This chain joins TRBV10-3 and TRBJ2-4; 8 positions agree with TRBD2. Looked up from germline, CDR1 is ENHRY and CDR2 is SYGVKD. CDR3 size: 18 residues. The junction had 8 bases not matched to a gene; V was cut back by 1 base and J by 0 bases. In DNA form, the CDR3 reads TGTGCCATCAGTGAGTTGGCTAGCGGGCACCTAGCCAAAAACATTCAGTACTTC. Its protein is CAISELASGHLAKNIQYF.

This clonotype was observed a handful of times. One junction end does not reproduce the germline sequence, and a read error may be involved. The chain uses TRBV10-3 and TRBJ1-6; D gene uncertain. This CDR3 has 13 residues. Germline V gives CDR1 ENHRY, CDR2 SYGVKD. The CDR3 coding sequence is TGTGCGTCCACCCCCGGAACCAATTCAACCCTCAACTTT. Amino acid sequence: CASTPGTNSTLNF.

This clonotype came up many times. The chain recombines TRBV20-1 with TRBJ2-5; D is perhaps TRBD1 or TRBD2 (5 bases each). The V and J ends lost 0 bases and 9 bases respectively, with 17 bases between them. This CDR3 contains 14 residues. Germline assignment: CDR1 DFQATT and CDR2 SNEGSKA (reference sequence). The CDR3 reads CSARDPFSMGAQYF. The DNA of the CDR3 is TGCAGTGCTAGAGATCCCTTTTCAATGGGGGCCCAGTACTTC.

J is TRBJ2-2 and V is TRBV7-3; D may be TRBD1 (6 bases). Germline lookup yields CDR1 SGHTA and CDR2 FQGTGA. The CDR3 is 15 residues long. The V gene lost 6 bases and the J gene lost 1 base, with 12 bases spanning the gap. The CDR3 DNA is TGTGCCAGCAGTCAGGACAGAAAGAACACCGGGGAGCTGTTTTTT. Residues: CASSQDRKNTGELFF.

This clonotype has at least ten counts. This chain links TRBV4-1 with TRBJ2-1; 13 bases line up with TRBD2. The CDR3 is 17 residues long. V was pared by 0 bases and J by 6 bases, with 5 bases of the junction left unmatched. Germline CDR1 and CDR2: MGHRA and YSYEKL. The CDR3 nucleotides are TGCGCCAGCAGCCAAGAAGGGACTAGCGGGACCTTCAATGAGCAGTTCTTC. Translated: CASSQEGTSGTFNEQFF.

Ten or more counts support this clonotype. This chain uses TRBV6-6 with TRBJ2-1, with D possibly matching TRBD2 (5 bases). Trimming removed 2 bases from V and 11 bases from J, with 7 bases in between. Germline CDR1 is MNHNY and CDR2 is SVGAGI (reference sequence). The CDR3 sequence is 11 residues long. This CDR3 is CASSYQTKQFF. CDR3 nucleotides: TGTGCCAGCAGTTACCAGACTAAGCAGTTCTTC.

This clonotype came up many times. The chain recombines TRBV6-5 with TRBJ1-2; 8 positions agree with TRBD1. The CDR3 consists of 14 residues. Trimming cost V 2 bases and J 4 bases; bases outside gene matches: 3. The V gene's germline CDR1 is MNHEY and CDR2 SVGAGI. CDR3 in amino acids: CASSYMGTGYGYTF. DNA for the CDR3: TGTGCCAGCAGTTACATGGGGACAGGCTATGGCTACACCTTC.

This clonotype appeared many times. The CDR3 is CASSLGGSSIGNIQYF. CDR3 in DNA: TGTGCCAGCAGCTTAGGGGGTTCGAGTATCGGAAACATTCAGTACTTC. This chain uses TRBV7-2 with TRBJ2-4; the D is unclear. The CDR3 contains 16 residues. Trimming stripped 1 base from V and 6 bases from J, with 16 bases between. CDR1 is SGHTA, CDR2 FQGNSA, per germline. The variable domain in full, with the rest retrieved from reference TRBV7-2 and TRBJ2-4, is GAGVSQSPSNKVTEKGKDVELRCDPISGHTALYWYRQSLGQGLEFLIYFQGNSAPDKSGLPSDRFSAERTGGSVSTLTIQRTQQEDSAVYLCASSLGGSSIGNIQYFGAGTRLSVL.

This clonotype came up many times. J is TRBJ1-1 and V is TRBV5-1, with 7 bases identical to TRBD1. From germline, CDR1 is SGHRS and CDR2 YFSETQ. The length of the CDR3 is 15 residues. Trimming cost V 4 bases and J 4 bases; bases outside gene matches: 10. DNA of the CDR3: TGCGCCAGCAGCGGCATAGGGGGCGCCGGCACTGAAGCTTTCTTT. This sequence encodes CASSGIGGAGTEAFF.

In this sample, this clonotype turned up many times. The chain links TRBV20-1 to TRBJ2-2; no firm D call. V shed 1 base and J shed 1 base, with 7 bases lying between them. This CDR3 has 14 amino acids. CDR1 and CDR2 from the germline V gene are DFQATT and SNEGSKA (reference sequence). Here the CDR3 DNA reads TGCAGTGCTAGAGGTGCTGAGAACACCGGGGAGCTGTTTTTT. Its protein is CSARGAENTGELFF.

At least ten counts were recorded for this clonotype. V is TRBV20-1 and J is TRBJ1-1; D ambiguous. V was shortened by 0 bases and J by 1 base, with 9 bases between the two germline ends. Germline assignment: CDR1 DFQATT and CDR2 SNEGSKA (reference sequence). The CDR3 is made up of 14 amino acids. Written as DNA, the CDR3 is TGCAGTGCTAGAGAGATGGGTGGGAACACTGAAGCTTTCTTT. The encoded protein is CSAREMGGNTEAFF.

This clonotype was seen a handful of times. The chain joins TRBV19 to TRBJ1-5; D unresolved. Trimming took 5 bases from V and 3 from J, leaving 5 bases between them. Germline V gives CDR1 LNHDA, CDR2 SQIVND (reference sequence). There are 12 residues in the CDR3. Here the CDR3 DNA reads TGTGCCAGTAGTCTCCCCAATCAGCCCCAGCATTTT. The encoded protein is CASSLPNQPQHF. The full variable domain, rest sourced from reference TRBV19 and TRBJ1-5, is DGGITQSPKYLFRKEGQNVTLSCEQNLNHDAMYWYRQDPGQGLRLIYYSQIVNDFQKGDIAEGYSVSREKKESFPLTVTSAQKNPTAFYLCASSLPNQPQHFGDGTRLSIL.

This clonotype was picked up many times. The V call is TRBV10-1, the J call TRBJ2-1; D is perhaps TRBD2 (6 bases). Germline V gene lookup returns CDR1 WNHNN and CDR2 SYGVQD (reference sequence). The length of the CDR3 is 15 residues. The germline V and J ends were trimmed by 6 bases and 0 bases, with 12 bases remaining between them. CDR3 protein: CASSLAASSYNEQFF. The DNA for the CDR3 is TGCGCCAGCAGCTTAGCGGCTAGCTCCTACAATGAGCAGTTCTTC.